This paragraph reports one T cell receptor beta chain. Primed by a sample-barcoded 5' primer and a J-beta primer mix, a second PCR proceeded for about 6 to 11 cycles. Through a template-switch adaptor with 12 random nucleotides, each cDNA molecule received a tag. TCRdb analysed the 5' RACE reads with MiXCR anew, one entry per CDR3 protein. This sample yields about 600,000 distinct CDR3 sequences, of which around 48% are seen a single time; approximately 25% belongs to the top ten. Donor samples were obtained from healthy Caucasian individuals from Russia, aged roughly 6 to 90. The data stem from a study of blood T cells in healthy people across ages. The J segment lost 7 bases and the V segment lost 5 bases, leaving 7 bases of the junction unmatched. Germline loops: CDR1 SGHTA, CDR2 FQGNSA. The CDR3 is 14 residues long.

Sequenced material: blood. The chain uses TRBV7-2 and TRBJ2-2; 7 nucleotides align to TRBD1. The clonotype comes from a man older than 75 in good health. The CDR3 loop is CASSRQGGDGELFF. DNA for the CDR3: TGTGCCAGCAGCAGACAGGGTGGCGACGGGGAGCTGTTTTTT.